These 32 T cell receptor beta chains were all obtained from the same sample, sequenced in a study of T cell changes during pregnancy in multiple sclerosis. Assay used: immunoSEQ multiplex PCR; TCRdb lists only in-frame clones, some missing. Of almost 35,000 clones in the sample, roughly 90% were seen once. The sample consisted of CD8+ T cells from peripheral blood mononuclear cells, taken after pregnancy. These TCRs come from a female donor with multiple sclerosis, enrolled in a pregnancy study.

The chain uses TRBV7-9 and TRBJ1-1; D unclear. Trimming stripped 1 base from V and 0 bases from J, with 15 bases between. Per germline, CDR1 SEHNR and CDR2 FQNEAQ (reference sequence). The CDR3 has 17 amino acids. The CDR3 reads CASSLGTARGLNTEAFF. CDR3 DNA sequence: TGTGCCAGCAGCTTAGGGACCGCGCGGGGTTTGAACACTGAAGCTTTCTTT.

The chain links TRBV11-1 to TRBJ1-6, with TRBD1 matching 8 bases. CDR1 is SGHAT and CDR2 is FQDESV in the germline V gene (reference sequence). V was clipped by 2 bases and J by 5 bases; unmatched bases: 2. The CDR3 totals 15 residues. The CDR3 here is CASSLPGGHNSPLHF. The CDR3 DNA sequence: TGTGCCAGCAGCTTACCAGGGGGCCATAATTCACCCCTCCACTTT.

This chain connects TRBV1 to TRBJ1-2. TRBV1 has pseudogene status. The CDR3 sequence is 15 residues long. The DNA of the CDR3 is TGCACCAGCAGCCCCCGGGAGGGCAGGAGCTATGGCTACACCTTC. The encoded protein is CTSSPREGRSYGYTF.

The CDR3 region has the DNA TGTGCCAGCAGCTCGGACAGGGTAAAGGGTCAGCCCCAGCATTTT. It translates to CASSSDRVKGQPQHF. This chain joins TRBV7-9 and TRBJ1-5; TRBD1 agrees at 8 bases. CDR1 is SEHNR and CDR2 is FQNEAQ in the germline V gene (reference sequence). V gave up 4 bases and J gave up 6 bases; unmatched junction bases: 8. The CDR3 covers 15 residues.

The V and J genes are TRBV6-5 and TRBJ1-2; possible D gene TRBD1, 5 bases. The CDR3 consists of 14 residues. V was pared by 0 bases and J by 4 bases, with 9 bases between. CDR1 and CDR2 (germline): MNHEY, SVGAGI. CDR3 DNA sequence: TGTGCCAGCAGTTACTCTGGGGGAGGCTATGGCTACACCTTC. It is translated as CASSYSGGGYGYTF.

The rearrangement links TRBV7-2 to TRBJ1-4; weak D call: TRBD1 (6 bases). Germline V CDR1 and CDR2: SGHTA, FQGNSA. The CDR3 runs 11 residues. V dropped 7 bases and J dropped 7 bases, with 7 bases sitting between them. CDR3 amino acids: CASTQGEKLFF. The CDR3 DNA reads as TGTGCCAGCACACAGGGTGAAAAACTGTTTTTT.

This CDR3 is CASSLEERGDTQYF. The CDR3 region has the DNA TGTGCCAGCAGCTTAGAGGAACGGGGGGATACGCAGTATTTT. V is TRBV7-8 and J is TRBJ2-3; D may be TRBD2 (6 bases). This CDR3 has 14 amino acids. The germline V and J ends were trimmed by 1 base and 6 bases, with 11 bases remaining between them. CDR1 and CDR2 (germline): SGHVS, FQNEAQ. Filled out from reference TRBV7-8 and TRBJ2-3, the complete variable domain reads GAGVSQSPRYKVAKRGQDVALRCDPISGHVSLFWYQQALGQGPEFLTYFQNEAQLDKSGLPSDRFFAERPEGSVSTLKIQRTQQEDSAVYLCASSLEERGDTQYFGPGTRLTVL.

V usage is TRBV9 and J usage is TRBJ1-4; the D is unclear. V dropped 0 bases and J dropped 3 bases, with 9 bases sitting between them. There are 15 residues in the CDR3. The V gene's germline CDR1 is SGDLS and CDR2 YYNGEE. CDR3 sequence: CASSVVGEPNEKLFF. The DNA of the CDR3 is TGTGCCAGCAGCGTAGTCGGGGAACCTAATGAAAAACTGTTTTTT.

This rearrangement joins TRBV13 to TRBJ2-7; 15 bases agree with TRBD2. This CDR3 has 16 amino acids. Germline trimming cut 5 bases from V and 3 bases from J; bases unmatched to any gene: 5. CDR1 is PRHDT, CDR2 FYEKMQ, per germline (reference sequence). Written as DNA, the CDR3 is TGTGCCAGCAGCGCCGGACTAGCGGGGGGGAACTACGAGCAGTACTTC. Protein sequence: CASSAGLAGGNYEQYF.

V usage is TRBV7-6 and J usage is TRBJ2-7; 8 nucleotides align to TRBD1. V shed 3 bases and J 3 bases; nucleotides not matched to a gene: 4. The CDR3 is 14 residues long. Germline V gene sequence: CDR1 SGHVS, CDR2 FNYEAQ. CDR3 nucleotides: TGTGCCAGCAGCTTCGGGACAGGACGCTACGAGCAGTACTTC. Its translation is CASSFGTGRYEQYF.

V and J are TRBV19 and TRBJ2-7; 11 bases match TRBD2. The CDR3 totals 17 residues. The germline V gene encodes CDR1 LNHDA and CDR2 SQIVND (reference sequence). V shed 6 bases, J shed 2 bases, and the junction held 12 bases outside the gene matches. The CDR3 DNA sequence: TGTGCCAGTAGCATGTTGGACCTAGCGGGGGGCCCCTACGAGCAGTACTTC. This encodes CASSMLDLAGGPYEQYF. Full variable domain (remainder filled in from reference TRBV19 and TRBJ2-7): DGGITQSPKYLFRKEGQNVTLSCEQNLNHDAMYWYRQDPGQGLRLIYYSQIVNDFQKGDIAEGYSVSREKKESFPLTVTSAQKNPTAFYLCASSMLDLAGGPYEQYFGPGTRLTVT.

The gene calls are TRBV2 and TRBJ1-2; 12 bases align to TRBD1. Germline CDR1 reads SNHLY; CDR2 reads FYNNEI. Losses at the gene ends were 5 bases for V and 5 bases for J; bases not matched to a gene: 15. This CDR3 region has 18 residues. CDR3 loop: CASSQHGAGQGAQYGYTF. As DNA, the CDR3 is TGTGCCAGCAGTCAGCACGGGGCGGGACAGGGGGCGCAGTATGGCTACACCTTC.

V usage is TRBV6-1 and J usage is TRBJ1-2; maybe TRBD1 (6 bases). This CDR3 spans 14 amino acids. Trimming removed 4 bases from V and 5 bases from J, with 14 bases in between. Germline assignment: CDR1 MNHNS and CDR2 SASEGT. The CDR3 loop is CASSGWGQDYGYTF. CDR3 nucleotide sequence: TGTGCCAGCAGTGGATGGGGACAAGATTATGGCTACACCTTC.

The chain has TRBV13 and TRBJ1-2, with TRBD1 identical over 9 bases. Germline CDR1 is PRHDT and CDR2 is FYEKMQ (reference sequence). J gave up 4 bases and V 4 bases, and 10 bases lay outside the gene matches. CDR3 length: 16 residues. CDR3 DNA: TGTGCCAGCAGCTCACTCCGGGACAGGGCAATCTATGGCTACACCTTC. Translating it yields CASSSLRDRAIYGYTF.

CDR3 amino acids: CATSKTGTEITDTQYF. DNA of the CDR3: TGTGCCACCAGCAAAACCGGGACAGAAATTACAGATACGCAGTATTTT. The chain uses TRBV15 and TRBJ2-3, with 7 nucleotides matching TRBD1. Trimming at V came to 4 bases and at J to 3 bases, leaving 10 bases not matched to a gene. CDR1 and CDR2 from the germline V gene are LNHNV and YYDKDF (reference sequence). The CDR3 consists of 16 residues.

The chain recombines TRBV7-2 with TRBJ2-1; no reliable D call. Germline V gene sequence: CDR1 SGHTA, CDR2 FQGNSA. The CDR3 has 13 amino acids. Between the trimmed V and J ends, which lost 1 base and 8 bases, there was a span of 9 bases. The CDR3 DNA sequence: TGTGCCAGCAGCTTAGGAGTGGTCGATGAGCAGTTCTTC. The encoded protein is CASSLGVVDEQFF.

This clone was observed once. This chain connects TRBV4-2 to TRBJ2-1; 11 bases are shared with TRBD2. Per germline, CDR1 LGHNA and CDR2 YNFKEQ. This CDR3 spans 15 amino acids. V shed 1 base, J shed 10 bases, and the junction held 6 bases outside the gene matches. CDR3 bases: TGTGCCAGCAGCCAAGGGACTAGCGGGTCAGACGAGCAGTTCTTC. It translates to CASSQGTSGSDEQFF.

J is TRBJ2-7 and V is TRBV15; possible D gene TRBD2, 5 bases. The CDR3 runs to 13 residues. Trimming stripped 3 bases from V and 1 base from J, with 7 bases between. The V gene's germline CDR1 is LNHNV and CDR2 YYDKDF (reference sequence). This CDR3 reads CATSSSGSYEQYF. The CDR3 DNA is TGTGCCACCAGCAGCAGCGGATCCTACGAGCAGTACTTC.

In DNA, the CDR3 is TGTGCCAGCAGCTTGGGAGGCAATGAGCAGTTCTTC. Encoded protein: CASSLGGNEQFF. V and J are TRBV5-4 and TRBJ2-1, with D unclear. In germline, CDR1 is SGHNT, CDR2 YYREEE (reference sequence). This CDR3 region has 12 residues. Trimming pared 0 bases from V and 6 bases from J, leaving 4 bases between.

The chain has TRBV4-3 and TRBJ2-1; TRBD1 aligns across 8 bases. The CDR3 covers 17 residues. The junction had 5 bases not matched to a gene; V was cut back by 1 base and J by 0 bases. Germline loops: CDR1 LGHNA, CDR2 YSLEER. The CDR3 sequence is CASSQGGQEGSYNEQFF. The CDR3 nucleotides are TGCGCCAGCAGCCAAGGGGGACAGGAGGGCTCCTACAATGAGCAGTTCTTC.

The chain's CDR3 is CASSQHPIEGGNEQFF. DNA for the CDR3: TGCGCCAGCAGCCAGCACCCTATTGAGGGAGGGAATGAGCAGTTCTTC. The rearrangement links TRBV4-3 to TRBJ2-1; 7 bases fit TRBD2. Trimming took 3 bases from V and 7 from J; bases not matched to a gene: 12. Germline CDR1 LGHNA, CDR2 YSLEER. The CDR3 runs to 16 residues.

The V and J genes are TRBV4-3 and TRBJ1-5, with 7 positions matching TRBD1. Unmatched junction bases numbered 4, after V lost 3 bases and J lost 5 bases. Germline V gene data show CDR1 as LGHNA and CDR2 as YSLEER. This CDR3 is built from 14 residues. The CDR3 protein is CASSQGTADQPQHF. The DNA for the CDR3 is TGCGCCAGCAGCCAGGGGACAGCGGATCAGCCCCAGCATTTT.

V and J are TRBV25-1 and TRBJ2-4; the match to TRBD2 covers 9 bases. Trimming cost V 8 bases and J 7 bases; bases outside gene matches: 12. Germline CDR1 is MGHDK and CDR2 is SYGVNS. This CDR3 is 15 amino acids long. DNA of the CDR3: TGTGCCAGCTACCAGGGGATCGCGGGGGGGAACATTCAGTACTTC. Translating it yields CASYQGIAGGNIQYF.

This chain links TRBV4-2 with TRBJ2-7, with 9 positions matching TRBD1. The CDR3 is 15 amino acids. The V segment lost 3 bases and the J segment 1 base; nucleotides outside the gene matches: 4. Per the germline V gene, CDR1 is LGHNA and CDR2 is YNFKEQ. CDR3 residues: CASSHGTGRSYEQYF. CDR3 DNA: TGTGCCAGCAGCCACGGGACAGGGCGATCCTACGAGCAGTACTTC.

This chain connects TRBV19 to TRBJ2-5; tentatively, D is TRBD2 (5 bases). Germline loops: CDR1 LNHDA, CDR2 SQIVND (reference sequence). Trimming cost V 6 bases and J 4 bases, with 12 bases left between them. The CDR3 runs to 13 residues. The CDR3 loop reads CASSQGRGETQYF. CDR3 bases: TGTGCCAGTAGCCAAGGGAGAGGAGAGACCCAGTACTTC.

CDR3 region: CASSDTSGLIGEQFF. The CDR3 coding sequence is TGTGCCAGCAGTGATACTAGCGGTCTTATCGGGGAGCAGTTCTTC. The rearrangement links TRBV9 to TRBJ2-1; TRBD2 agrees at 8 bases. V trimming: 5 bases; J trimming: 10 bases; junction bases outside the gene matches: 14. The V gene's germline CDR1 is SGDLS and CDR2 YYNGEE. The CDR3 sequence is 15 residues long.

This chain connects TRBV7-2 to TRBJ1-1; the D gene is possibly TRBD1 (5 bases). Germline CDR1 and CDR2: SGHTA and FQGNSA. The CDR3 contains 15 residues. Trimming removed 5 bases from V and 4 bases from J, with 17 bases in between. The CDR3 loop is CASSPPPGGGTEAFF. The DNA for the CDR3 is TGTGCCAGCAGCCCACCTCCTGGGGGGGGCACTGAAGCTTTCTTT.

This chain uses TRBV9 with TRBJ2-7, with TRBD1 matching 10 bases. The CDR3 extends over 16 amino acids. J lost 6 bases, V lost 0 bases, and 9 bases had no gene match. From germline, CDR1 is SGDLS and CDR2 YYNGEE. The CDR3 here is CASSVGGGDRGSEQYF. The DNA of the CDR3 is TGTGCCAGCAGCGTAGGTGGGGGGGACAGGGGATCCGAGCAGTACTTC.

The DNA of the CDR3 is TGTGCCAGCAGCGTAACAGGGGGGTCCTACGAGCAGTACTTC. Protein sequence: CASSVTGGSYEQYF. The rearrangement joins TRBV9 to TRBJ2-7; 8 nucleotides align to TRBD1. Germline V gives CDR1 SGDLS, CDR2 YYNGEE. This CDR3 comprises 14 residues. Germline trimming cut 1 base from V and 1 base from J; bases unmatched to any gene: 1.

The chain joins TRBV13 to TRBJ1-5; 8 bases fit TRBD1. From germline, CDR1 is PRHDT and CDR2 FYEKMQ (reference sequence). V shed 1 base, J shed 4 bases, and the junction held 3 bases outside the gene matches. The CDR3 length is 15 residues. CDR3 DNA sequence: TGTGCCAGCAGCTTAGCGGGACAGGTGAATCAGCCCCAGCATTTT. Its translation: CASSLAGQVNQPQHF.

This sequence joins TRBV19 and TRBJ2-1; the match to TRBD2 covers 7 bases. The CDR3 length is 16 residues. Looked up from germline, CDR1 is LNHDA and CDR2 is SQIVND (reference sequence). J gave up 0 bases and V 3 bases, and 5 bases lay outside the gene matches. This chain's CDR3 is CASSIPGGISYNEQFF. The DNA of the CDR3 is TGTGCCAGTAGTATCCCCGGGGGGATCTCCTACAATGAGCAGTTCTTC.

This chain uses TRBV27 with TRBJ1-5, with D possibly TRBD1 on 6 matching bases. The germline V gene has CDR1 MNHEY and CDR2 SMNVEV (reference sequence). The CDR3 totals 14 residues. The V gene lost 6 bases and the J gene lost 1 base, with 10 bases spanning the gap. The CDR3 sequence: CASRLGQSNQPQHF. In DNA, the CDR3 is TGTGCCAGCAGACTGGGACAAAGCAATCAGCCCCAGCATTTT.